The 13 T cell receptor beta chains below all came from one sample that was sequenced in a study of tumor and adjacent non-tumor tissue in lung cancer (dated by TCRdb to the late 2010s). Libraries were built with multiplex PCR. Sequenced using an Illumina HiSeq 2500. TCRbeta libraries were constructed through three rounds of nested PCR with primers (Table S4) according to protocols adapted from ARM-PCR. The raw public reads went through TCRdb reprocessing: fastp at Q25, MiXCR clone calling, in-frame beta chains kept. All rows with the same CDR3 protein become a single entry with the most common DNA and genes. The sample data list around 200,000 distinct CDR3 sequences, and about 71% of these were observed just once. The ten biggest clones cover 20% to 25% of the sample. RNA was isolated from bulk unsorted tissue, and RNA quality was assessed with a NanoDrop ND-1000 and an Agilent 2100. Sequenced: lung tumor tissue. Every receptor here comes from a man aged 60 to 69 with non-small cell lung cancer.

The J gene is TRBJ2-1, the V gene TRBV6-6; 8 nucleotides agree with TRBD2. CDR1 is MNHNY, CDR2 SVGAGI, per germline (reference sequence). This CDR3 has 15 amino acids. V lost 4 bases to trimming and J lost 5 bases; unmatched junction nucleotides: 7. The CDR3 bases are TGTGCCAGCAGTTCGACTAGCGAGCCGAACAATGAGCAGTTCTTC. Its protein is CASSSTSEPNNEQFF.

The rearrangement joins TRBV6-5 to TRBJ2-4; 11 nucleotides agree with TRBD2. CDR1 and CDR2 (germline): MNHEY, SVGAGI. There are 15 residues in the CDR3. The trim removed 6 bases at V and 6 bases at J, leaving 7 bases unmatched. CDR3 amino acids: CASSRSGGARNIQYF. In nucleotides, the CDR3 is TGTGCCAGCAGCCGTAGCGGGGGGGCGAGAAACATTCAGTACTTC.

Of note for this clonotype: This could be a read error, since a much larger clone is one nucleotide away. The V gene is TRBV12-3 or TRBV12-4, the J gene TRBJ2-7; D not resolved. The CDR3 spans 14 residues. The germline V and J ends were trimmed by 6 bases and 1 base, with 13 bases remaining between them. DNA of the CDR3: TGTGCCAGCAGCCCCGCCCAGGCTTCCTACGAGCAGTACTTC. Amino acids: CASSPAQASYEQYF.

This clonotype has just a few counts. Lacking the conserved final phenylalanine or tryptophan, this CDR3 likely reflects a read error. The V and J genes are TRBV20-1 and TRBJ2-1; either TRBD1 or TRBD2 may supply D (5 bases each). V dropped 3 bases and J dropped 5 bases, with 20 bases sitting between them. Germline CDR1 and CDR2: DFQATT and SNEGSKA (reference sequence). This CDR3 is 16 amino acids long. The CDR3 nucleotides read TGCAGTGCTAGCAACCTGGGGACCAGCCGACACAATGAGCAGTTCCTC. Encoded protein: CSASNLGTSRHNEQFL.

This clonotype was observed at least ten times. The J gene is TRBJ1-2, the V gene TRBV11-2, with a possible D match to TRBD1 (6 bases). CDR3 length: 14 amino acids. V was cut by 5 bases and J by 4 bases, with 14 bases left in between. The germline CDR1 and CDR2 sequences are SGHAT and FQNNGV. CDR3 DNA: TGTGCCAGCAGCCCCGACAGGCACAGCTATGGCTACACCTTC. It encodes CASSPDRHSYGYTF.

Details on this clonotype: A read error may explain this, as a much larger clone is one base away. This chain joins TRBV6-6 and TRBJ2-7; 7 positions match TRBD1. The CDR3 runs to 15 residues. The V gene's germline CDR1 is MNHNY and CDR2 SVGAGI (reference sequence). CDR3 DNA sequence: TGTGCCAGCAGTCCTCGACAGGGAAGTTCTTACGAGAAGTACTTC. Translation gives CASSPRQGSSYEKYF.

Only one count was recorded for this clonotype. Lacking the conserved final phenylalanine or tryptophan, this CDR3 likely reflects a read error. The V call is TRBV29-1, the J call TRBJ1-1; D gene ambiguous. Germline CDR1 reads SQVTM; CDR2 reads ANQGSEA. The CDR3 loop spans 12 amino acids. Deletions cut 6 bases from V and 3 bases from J, with 11 bases between. CDR3 loop: CSVGERDTEAFL. DNA of the CDR3: TGCAGCGTAGGCGAGAGGGACACTGAAGCTTTCCTT.

The chain employs TRBV11-2 and TRBJ2-5, with D perhaps matching TRBD2 (6 bases). Germline V gene lookup returns CDR1 SGHAT and CDR2 FQNNGV. V lost 8 bases and J 5 bases, leaving 21 bases between the germline ends. This CDR3 is built from 15 residues. CDR3 sequence reads: CASGPHLEGRETQYF. DNA of the CDR3: TGTGCCAGCGGCCCCCACCTGGAGGGGCGTGAGACCCAGTACTTC.

Points on this clonotype: One end of the junction is discordant with germline, which a read error may explain. The CDR3: CDSSPVSETNVLTF. The CDR3 bases are TGTGACAGCAGTCCCGTCTCTGAGACCAACGTCCTGACTTTC. This chain uses TRBV11-2 with TRBJ2-6; D gene uncertain. The CDR3 covers 14 residues. The V gene's germline CDR1 is SGHAT and CDR2 FQNNGV.

The chain is built from TRBV6-5 and TRBJ2-3; a possible D gene is TRBD2 (6 bases). V was clipped by 1 base and J by 2 bases, with 13 bases between them. The CDR3 spans 16 residues. Germline values: CDR1 MNHEY, CDR2 SVGAGI. The CDR3 bases are TGTGCCAGCAGTTACTGCGGGGTAGCGGACACAGATACGCAGTATTTT. Translating gives CASSYCGVADTDTQYF.

Turning to this clonotype: A much bigger clone sits one base away, suggesting this may be a read error. V usage is TRBV20-1 and J usage is TRBJ2-7, with D possibly matching TRBD2 (7 bases). V lost 5 bases to trimming and J lost 4 bases, with 15 bases between them. Germline V gene sequence: CDR1 DFQATT, CDR2 SNEGSKA (reference sequence). This CDR3 comprises 13 residues. CDR3: CSAQGTNAYEQYF. DNA for the CDR3: TGCAGTGCTCAGGGGACTAACGCGTACGAGCAGTACTTC.

As regards this clonotype: This may be a read error: a much more frequent sequence differs by one nucleotide. This chain uses TRBV11-3 with TRBJ2-1, with 13 nucleotides matching TRBD2. Per germline, CDR1 SGHNT and CDR2 YENEEA. This CDR3 has 15 amino acids. Trimming at V came to 4 bases and at J to 8 bases, leaving 5 bases not matched to a gene. The CDR3 DNA follows: TGTGCCAGCAGCTCGACTAGCGGGGGGCCCGATGAGCAGTTCTTC. Protein product: CASSSTSGGPDEQFF. Using reference TRBV11-3 and TRBJ2-1 for the parts outside the CDR3, the full variable domain is EAGVVQSPRYKIIEKKQPVAFWCNPISGHNTLYWYLQNLGQGPELLIRYENEEAVDDSQLPKDRFSAERLKGVDSTLKIQPAELGDSAVYLCASSSTSGGPDEQFFGPGTRLTVL.

The J gene is TRBJ1-5, the V gene TRBV29-1; perhaps TRBD1 as D (5 bases). Germline CDR1 and CDR2: SQVTM and ANQGSEA. CDR3 length equals 13 residues. V was clipped by 7 bases and J by 6 bases, with 16 bases between them. Written as DNA, the CDR3 is TGCAGCGCCCCAGGAGGGGTAGGTCAGCCCCAGCATTTT. Translating it yields CSAPGGVGQPQHF.